This T cell receptor (beta chain) was obtained from a study of T cell responses to AZD1222 COVID-19 vaccine. The V and J ends lost 5 bases and 1 base respectively, with 8 bases between them. The CDR3 length is 13 residues. Produced via immunoSEQ multiplex PCR; TCRdb's table is partial and in-frame only. The sample lists about 92,000 clones, roughly nine tenths occurring once. This receptor was taken from an adult in good health. J is TRBJ1-1 and V is TRBV12-3 or TRBV12-4; D is undetermined. The specimen comprised peripheral blood, sampled on day 0 of AZD1222 vaccination. The CDR3 DNA follows: TGTGCCAGCAGTCTCTCCAGGAACACTGAAGCTTTCTTT. Protein sequence: CASSLSRNTEAFF.